The entry below gives a single TCR beta chain sequence along with its context. The method was immunoSEQ multiplex PCR; TCRdb's version includes in-frame clones alone and lacks a portion of them. The table includes about 360,000 clones, more than 85% detected once. CDR1 is LGHDT and CDR2 is YNNKEL in the germline V gene (reference sequence). The CDR3 sequence is 15 residues long. The V end was cut by 0 bases, the J end by 7 bases, with 13 bases between. This record belongs to a study of blood T cell repertoires in COVID-19. Sequencing input: peripheral blood. The sequence was obtained from a human donor in a cohort sampled during active COVID-19. This chain connects TRBV3-1 (or the pseudogene TRBV3-2) to TRBJ1-5; D might be TRBD1 (5 bases). This chain's CDR3 is CASSQEVGAPQPQHF. In DNA, the CDR3 is TGTGCCAGCAGCCAAGAGGTTGGGGCCCCCCAGCCCCAGCATTTT.